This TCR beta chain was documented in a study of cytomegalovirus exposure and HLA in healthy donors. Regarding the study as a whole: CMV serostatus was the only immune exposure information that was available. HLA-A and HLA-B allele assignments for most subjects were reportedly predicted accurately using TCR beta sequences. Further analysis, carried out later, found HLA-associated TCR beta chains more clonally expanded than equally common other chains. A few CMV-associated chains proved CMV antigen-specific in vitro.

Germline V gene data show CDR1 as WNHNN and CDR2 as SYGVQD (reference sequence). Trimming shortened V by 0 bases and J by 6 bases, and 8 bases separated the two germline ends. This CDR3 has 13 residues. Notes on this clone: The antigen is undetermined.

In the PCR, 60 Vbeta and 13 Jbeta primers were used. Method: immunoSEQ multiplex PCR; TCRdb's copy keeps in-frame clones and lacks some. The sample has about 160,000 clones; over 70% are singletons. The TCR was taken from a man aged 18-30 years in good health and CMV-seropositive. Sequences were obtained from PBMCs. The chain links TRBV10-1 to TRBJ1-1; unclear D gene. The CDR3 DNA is TGCGCCAGCAGTGAGTCTTCGTTTGCTGAAGCTTTCTTT. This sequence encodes CASSESSFAEAFF.